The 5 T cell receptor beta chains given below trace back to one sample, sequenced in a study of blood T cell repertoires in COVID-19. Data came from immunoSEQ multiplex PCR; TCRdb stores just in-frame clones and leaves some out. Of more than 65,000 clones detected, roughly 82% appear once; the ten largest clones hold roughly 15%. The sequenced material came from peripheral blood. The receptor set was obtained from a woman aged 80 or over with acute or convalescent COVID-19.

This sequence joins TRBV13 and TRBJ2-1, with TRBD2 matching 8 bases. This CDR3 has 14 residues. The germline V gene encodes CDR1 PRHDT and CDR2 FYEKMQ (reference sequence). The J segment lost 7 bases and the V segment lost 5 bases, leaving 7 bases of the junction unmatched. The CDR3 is CASSGGTSRNEQFF. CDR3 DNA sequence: TGTGCCAGCAGCGGCGGGACTAGTCGGAATGAGCAGTTCTTC.

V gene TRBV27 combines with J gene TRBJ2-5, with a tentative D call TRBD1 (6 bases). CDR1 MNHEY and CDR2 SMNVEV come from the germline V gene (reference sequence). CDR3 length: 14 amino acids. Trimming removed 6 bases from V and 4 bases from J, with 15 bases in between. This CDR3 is CASRMGAVTETQYF. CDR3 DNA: TGTGCCAGCAGGATGGGGGCGGTTACAGAGACCCAGTACTTC.

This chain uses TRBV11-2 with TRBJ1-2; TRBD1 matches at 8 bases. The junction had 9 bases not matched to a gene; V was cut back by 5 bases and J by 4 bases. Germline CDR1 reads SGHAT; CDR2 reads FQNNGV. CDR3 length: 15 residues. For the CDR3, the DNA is TGTGCCAGCAGCCTATACAGGGGGACCCTCTATGGCTACACCTTC. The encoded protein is CASSLYRGTLYGYTF.

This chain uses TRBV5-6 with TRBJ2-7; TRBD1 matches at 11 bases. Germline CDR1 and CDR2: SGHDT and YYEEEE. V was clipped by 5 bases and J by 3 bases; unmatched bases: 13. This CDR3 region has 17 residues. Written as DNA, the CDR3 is TGTGCCAGCAGTCCGGACAGGGGGCCCCGTCCTGACTACGAGCAGTACTTC. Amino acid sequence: CASSPDRGPRPDYEQYF.

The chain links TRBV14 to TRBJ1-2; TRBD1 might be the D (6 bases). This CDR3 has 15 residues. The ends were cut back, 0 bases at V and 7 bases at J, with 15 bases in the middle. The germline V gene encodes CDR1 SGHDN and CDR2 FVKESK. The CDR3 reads CASSQDRGGGGGYTF. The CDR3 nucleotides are TGTGCCAGCAGCCAAGATCGGGGGGGCGGAGGTGGCTACACCTTC.